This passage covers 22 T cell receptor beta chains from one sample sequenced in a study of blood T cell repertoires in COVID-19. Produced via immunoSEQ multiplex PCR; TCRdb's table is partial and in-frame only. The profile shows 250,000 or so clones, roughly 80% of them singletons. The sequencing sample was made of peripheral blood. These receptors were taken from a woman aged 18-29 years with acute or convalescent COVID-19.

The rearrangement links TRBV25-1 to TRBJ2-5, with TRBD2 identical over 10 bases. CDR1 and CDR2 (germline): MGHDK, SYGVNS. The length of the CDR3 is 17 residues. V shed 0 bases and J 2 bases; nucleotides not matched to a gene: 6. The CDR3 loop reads CASSEYFRTSGQETQYF. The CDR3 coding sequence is TGTGCCAGCAGTGAATATTTCCGGACTAGCGGACAAGAGACCCAGTACTTC.

The CDR3 reads CASSQVGRSGTEAFF. CDR3 nucleotide sequence: TGTGCCAGCAGCCAAGTTGGGAGGTCGGGCACTGAAGCTTTCTTT. The V gene is TRBV14, the J gene TRBJ1-1; D is undetermined. The CDR3 consists of 15 residues. CDR1 and CDR2 from the germline V gene are SGHDN and FVKESK. V was shortened by 1 base and J by 4 bases, with 13 bases between the two germline ends.

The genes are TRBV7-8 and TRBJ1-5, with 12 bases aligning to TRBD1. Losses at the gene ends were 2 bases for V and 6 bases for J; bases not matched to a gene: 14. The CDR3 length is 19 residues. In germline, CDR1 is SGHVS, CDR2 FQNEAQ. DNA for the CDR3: TGTGCCAGCAGCTTAAAATCCCTGGGACAGGGGGCGGGGGGTCAGCCCCAGCATTTT. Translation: CASSLKSLGQGAGGQPQHF.

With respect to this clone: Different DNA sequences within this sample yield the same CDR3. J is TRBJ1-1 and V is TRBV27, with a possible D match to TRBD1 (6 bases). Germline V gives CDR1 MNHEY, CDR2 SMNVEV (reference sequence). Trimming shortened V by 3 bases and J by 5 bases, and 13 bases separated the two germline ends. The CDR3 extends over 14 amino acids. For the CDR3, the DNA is TGTGCCAGCAGTTTGTCCAGGGGAGGGACTGAAGCTTTCTTT. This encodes CASSLSRGGTEAFF.

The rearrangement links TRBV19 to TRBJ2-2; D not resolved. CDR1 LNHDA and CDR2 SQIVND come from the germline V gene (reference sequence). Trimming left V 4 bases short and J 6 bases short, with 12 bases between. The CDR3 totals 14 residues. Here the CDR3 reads CASSNVNGAGELFF. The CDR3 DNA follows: TGTGCCAGTAGTAATGTTAATGGAGCCGGGGAGCTGTTTTTT.

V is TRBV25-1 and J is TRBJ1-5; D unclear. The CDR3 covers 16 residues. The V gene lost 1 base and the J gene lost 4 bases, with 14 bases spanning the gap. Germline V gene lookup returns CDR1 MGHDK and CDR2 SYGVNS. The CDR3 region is CASSESETGDNQPQHF. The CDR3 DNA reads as TGTGCCAGCAGTGAATCCGAAACGGGAGATAATCAGCCCCAGCATTTT.

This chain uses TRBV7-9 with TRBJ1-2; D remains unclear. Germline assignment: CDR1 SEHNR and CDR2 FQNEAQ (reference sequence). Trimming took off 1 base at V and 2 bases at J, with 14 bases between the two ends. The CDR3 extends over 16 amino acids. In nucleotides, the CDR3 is TGTGCCAGCAGCTTAGGAGATTTAGCCACAAACTATGGCTACACCTTC. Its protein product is CASSLGDLATNYGYTF.

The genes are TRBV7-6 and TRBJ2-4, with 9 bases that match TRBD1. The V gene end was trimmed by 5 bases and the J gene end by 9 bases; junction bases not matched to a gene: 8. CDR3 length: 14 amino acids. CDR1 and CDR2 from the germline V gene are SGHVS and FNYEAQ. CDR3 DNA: TGTGCCAGCAGCCCCAGACAGGGGGACGGCATTCAGTACTTC. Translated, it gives CASSPRQGDGIQYF.

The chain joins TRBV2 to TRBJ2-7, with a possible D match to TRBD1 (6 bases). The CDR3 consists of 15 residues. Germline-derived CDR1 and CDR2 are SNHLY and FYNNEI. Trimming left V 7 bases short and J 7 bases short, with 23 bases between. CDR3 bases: TGTGCCAGCACCGCCTCTGGGGCCCAGAGGGGGGAGCAGTACTTC. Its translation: CASTASGAQRGEQYF.

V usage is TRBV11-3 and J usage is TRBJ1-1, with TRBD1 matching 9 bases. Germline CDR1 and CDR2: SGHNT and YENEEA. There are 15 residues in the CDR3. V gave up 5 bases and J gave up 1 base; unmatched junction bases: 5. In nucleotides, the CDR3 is TGTGCCAGCAGCGCAGGACAGGGGCGGAACACTGAAGCTTTCTTT. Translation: CASSAGQGRNTEAFF.

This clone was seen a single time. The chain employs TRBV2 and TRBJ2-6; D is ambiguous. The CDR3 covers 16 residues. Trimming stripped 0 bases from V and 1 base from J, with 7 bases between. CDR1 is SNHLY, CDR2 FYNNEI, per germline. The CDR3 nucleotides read TGTGCCAGCAGTGAAGCGCAGACATCTGGGGCCAACGTCCTGACTTTC. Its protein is CASSEAQTSGANVLTF.

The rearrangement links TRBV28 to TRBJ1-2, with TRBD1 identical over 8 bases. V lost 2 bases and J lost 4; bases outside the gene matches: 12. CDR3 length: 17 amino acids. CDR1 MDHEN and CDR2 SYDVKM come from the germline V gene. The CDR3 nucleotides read TGTGCCAGCAGTTTAGCAGGGGGCGCAGCGATACTCTATGGCTACACCTTC. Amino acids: CASSLAGGAAILYGYTF.

The CDR3 protein is CSASEWGQGNYADTQYF. The CDR3 DNA follows: TGCAGTGCTAGTGAGTGGGGACAGGGAAATTACGCAGATACGCAGTATTTT. The V and J genes are TRBV20-1 and TRBJ2-3; 9 nucleotides line up with TRBD1. V shed 3 bases and J 4 bases; nucleotides not matched to a gene: 14. Germline loops: CDR1 DFQATT, CDR2 SNEGSKA (reference sequence). CDR3 length equals 17 residues.

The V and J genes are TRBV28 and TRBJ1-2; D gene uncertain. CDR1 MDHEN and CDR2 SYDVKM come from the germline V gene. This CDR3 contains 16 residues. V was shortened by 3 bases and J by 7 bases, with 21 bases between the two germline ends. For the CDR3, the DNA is TGTGCCAGCAGTTTTGTAAACCCAGCACAGTCTTTTGGCTACACCTTC. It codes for CASSFVNPAQSFGYTF.

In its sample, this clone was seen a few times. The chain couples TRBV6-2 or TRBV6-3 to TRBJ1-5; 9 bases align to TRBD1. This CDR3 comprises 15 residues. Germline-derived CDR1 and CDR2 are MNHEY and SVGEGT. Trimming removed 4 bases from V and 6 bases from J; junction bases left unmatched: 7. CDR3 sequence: CASSWGSQGAQPQHF. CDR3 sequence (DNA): TGTGCCAGCAGTTGGGGGTCACAGGGGGCTCAGCCCCAGCATTTT.

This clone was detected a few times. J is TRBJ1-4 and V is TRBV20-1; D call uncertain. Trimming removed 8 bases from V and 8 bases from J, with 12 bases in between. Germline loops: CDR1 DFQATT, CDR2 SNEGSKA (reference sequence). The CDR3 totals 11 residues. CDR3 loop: CSLWRSEKLFF. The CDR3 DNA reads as TGCAGTCTCTGGAGGTCAGAAAAACTGTTTTTT.

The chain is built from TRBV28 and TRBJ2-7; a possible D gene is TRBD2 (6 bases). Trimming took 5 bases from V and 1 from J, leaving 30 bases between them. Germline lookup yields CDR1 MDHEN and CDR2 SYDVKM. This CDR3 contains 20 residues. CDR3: CASSGQGWGFLRRDSYEQYF. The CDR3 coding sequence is TGTGCCAGCAGTGGCCAAGGATGGGGGTTCCTTCGGCGGGATTCCTACGAGCAGTACTTC.

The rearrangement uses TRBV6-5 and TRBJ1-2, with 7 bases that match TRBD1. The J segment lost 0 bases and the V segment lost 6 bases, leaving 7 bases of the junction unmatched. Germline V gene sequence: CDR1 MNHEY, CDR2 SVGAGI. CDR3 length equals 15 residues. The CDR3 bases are TGTGCCAGCAGACCCGACAGGGTGTCTAACTATGGCTACACCTTC. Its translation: CASRPDRVSNYGYTF.

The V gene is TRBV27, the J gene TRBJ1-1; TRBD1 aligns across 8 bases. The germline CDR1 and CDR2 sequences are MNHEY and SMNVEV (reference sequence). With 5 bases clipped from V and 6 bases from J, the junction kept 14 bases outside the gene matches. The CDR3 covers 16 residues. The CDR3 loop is CASSPVQGGLLAEAFF. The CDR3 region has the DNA TGTGCCAGCAGTCCAGTACAGGGGGGGTTACTCGCTGAAGCTTTCTTT.

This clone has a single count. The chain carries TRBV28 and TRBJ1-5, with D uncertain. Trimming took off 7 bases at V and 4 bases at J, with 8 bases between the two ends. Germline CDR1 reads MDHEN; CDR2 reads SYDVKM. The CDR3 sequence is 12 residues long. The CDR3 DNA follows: TGTGCCAGCAACAGAATAAATCAGCCCCAGCATTTT. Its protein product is CASNRINQPQHF.

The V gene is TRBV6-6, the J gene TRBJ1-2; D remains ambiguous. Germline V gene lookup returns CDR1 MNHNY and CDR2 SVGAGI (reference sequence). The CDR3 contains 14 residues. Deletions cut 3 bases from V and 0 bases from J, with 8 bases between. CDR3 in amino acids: CASSYQASNYGYTF. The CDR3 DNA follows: TGTGCCAGCAGTTATCAGGCGTCTAACTATGGCTACACCTTC.

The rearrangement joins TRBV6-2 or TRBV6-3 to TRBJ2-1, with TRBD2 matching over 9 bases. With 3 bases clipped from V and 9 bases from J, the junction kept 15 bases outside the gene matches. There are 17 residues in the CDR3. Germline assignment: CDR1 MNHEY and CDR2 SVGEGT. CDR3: CASSYLTSGLSWGEQFF. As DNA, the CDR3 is TGTGCCAGCAGTTATTTGACTAGCGGCTTGAGTTGGGGTGAGCAGTTCTTC.